Listed below are T cell receptor beta chains from one sample, sequenced in a study of cytomegalovirus exposure and HLA in healthy donors. Assay: immunoSEQ multiplex PCR; the TCRdb copy retains only in-frame clones and omits some. The profile shows about 180,000 clones, 80% to 90% of them singletons. Sequencing input: PBMCs. These receptors came from a male donor in good health and CMV-seronegative. Both conserved end residues are part of each CDR3. The D gene is left open where the match is weak. Size values are once, few and many counts, or a class for expanded clones, and some rows have none.

d_call	v_call	j_call	clone_size	cdr3_nt	cdr3_aa
TRBD1	TRBV4-3	TRBJ2-1	-	TGCGCCAGCAGCCCGGGACAGGGAAAATACAATGAGCAGTTCTTC	CASSPGQGKYNEQFF
-	TRBV29-1	TRBJ2-2	-	TGCAGCATCATGGGGCCTACCACCGGGGAGCTGTTTTTT	CSIMGPTTGELFF
-	TRBV4-3	TRBJ1-1	-	TGCGCCAGCAGCCAAGAGGTCCGGGGGGGACGGGACACTGAAGCTTTCTTT	CASSQEVRGGRDTEAFF
-	TRBV2	TRBJ2-7	-	TGTGCCAGCAGTGAAGAGACAGGCGCCTACGAGCAGTACTTC	CASSEETGAYEQYF
TRBD2	TRBV4-1	TRBJ2-4	-	TGCGCCAGCAGCCAGGCTGTAGCGGGGCTAGCCAAAAACATTCAGTACTTC	CASSQAVAGLAKNIQYF
-	TRBV5-1	TRBJ1-1	-	TGCGCCAGCACACGTACAGGGAACACTGAAGCTTTCTTT	CASTRTGNTEAFF
-	TRBV2	TRBJ2-7	-	TGTGCCAGCGTGCGGGCCGCTTACGAGCAGTACTTC	CASVRAAYEQYF
TRBD2	TRBV18	TRBJ2-5	once	TGTGCCAGCTCACCGGTAAAGACTAGCGGGGGTGAGACCCAGTACTTC	CASSPVKTSGGETQYF
-	TRBV4-1	TRBJ1-5	-	TGCGCCAGCAGCCAAGAAGGGGGGAGCGGGGGTCAGCCCCAGCATTTT	CASSQEGGSGGQPQHF
-	TRBV19	TRBJ2-7	-	TGTGCCAGTAGTATAAGCCCCCTAGCAAGGCTGTGGGAGCAGTACTTC	CASSISPLARLWEQYF
TRBD2	TRBV9	TRBJ2-1	-	TGTGCCAGCAGCGCGGGGACTAGCGGGGGTGCCTCGAGCTCCTACAATGAGCAGTTCTTC	CASSAGTSGGASSSYNEQFF
TRBD2	TRBV7-3	TRBJ2-3	-	TGTGCCAGCAGCTTAACTTTACTAGCGGGGCACACAGATACGCAGTATTTT	CASSLTLLAGHTDTQYF
-	TRBV27	TRBJ1-1	-	TGTGCCAGCAGTCCCCGCCGGCAGGTCACTGAAGCTTTCTTT	CASSPRRQVTEAFF
-	TRBV13	TRBJ2-1	-	TGTGCCAGCAGCTTAGGACTAGAAAATGAGCAGTTCTTC	CASSLGLENEQFF
-	TRBV7-3	TRBJ2-1	-	TGTGCCAGCAGCCGGGACACTACCTACAATGAGCAGTTCTTC	CASSRDTTYNEQFF
-	TRBV27	TRBJ1-5	-	TGTGCCAGTAGCCAGGTGGGGCGAGGCAATCAGCCCCAGCATTTT	CASSQVGRGNQPQHF
TRBD1	TRBV27	TRBJ1-1	-	TGTGCCAGCAGTTCGACAGGGGACACTGAAGCTTTCTTT	CASSSTGDTEAFF
TRBD1	TRBV5-6	TRBJ2-7	-	TGTGCCAGCAGCTGGACAGGGCCTTCCTACGAGCAGTACTTC	CASSWTGPSYEQYF
-	TRBV7-7	TRBJ2-5	once	TGTGCTAGCAGCTTAGACAGAGAGACCCAGTACTTC	CASSLDRETQYF
TRBD1	TRBV7-6	TRBJ2-7	once	TGTGCCAGCAGCTTAGTCATCAGGGGGAACGAGCAGTACTTC	CASSLVIRGNEQYF
TRBD1	TRBV5-4	TRBJ1-1	few	TGTGCCAGCAGCTTGGGTGGGACAGGGCTCCTCACTGAAGCTTTCTTT	CASSLGGTGLLTEAFF
TRBD2	TRBV6-6	TRBJ2-3	-	TGTGCCAGCAGTTCGGGAGGTTCCACAGATACGCAGTATTTT	CASSSGGSTDTQYF